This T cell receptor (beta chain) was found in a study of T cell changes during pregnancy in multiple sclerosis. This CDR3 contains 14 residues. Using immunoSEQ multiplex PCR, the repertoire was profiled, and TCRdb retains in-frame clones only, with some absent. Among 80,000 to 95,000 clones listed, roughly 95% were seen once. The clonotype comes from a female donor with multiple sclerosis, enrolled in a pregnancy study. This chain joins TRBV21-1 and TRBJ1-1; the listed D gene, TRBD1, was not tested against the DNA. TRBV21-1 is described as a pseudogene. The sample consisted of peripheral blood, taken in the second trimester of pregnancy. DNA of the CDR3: TGTGCCAGCAGCCCCCGGGACAGCGGCACTGAAGCTTTCTTT. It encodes CASSPRDSGTEAFF.